This T cell receptor (beta chain) was profiled in a study of sequential checkpoint blockade in melanoma. Assay: immunoSEQ multiplex PCR; the TCRdb copy retains only in-frame clones and omits some. The data show over 25,000 clones, 82% seen once. Treatment meaning: randomized to nivolumab then ipilimumab (arm A) or the reverse (arm B). Looked up from germline, CDR1 is MNHEY and CDR2 is SMNVEV (reference sequence). The V end lost 4 bases, the J end lost 4 bases, and 16 bases lay between the germline ends. The CDR3 contains 15 residues. The chain employs TRBV27 and TRBJ1-1; D is ambiguous. The clonotype comes from a human donor with melanoma. The starting material was CD8+ T cells sorted from blood (inferred from file names), obtained from a patient given nivolumab and ipilimumab in sequence. CDR3 amino acids: CASSSRTEFGTEAFF. CDR3 coding DNA: TGTGCCAGCAGTTCGAGAACAGAATTTGGCACTGAAGCTTTCTTT.